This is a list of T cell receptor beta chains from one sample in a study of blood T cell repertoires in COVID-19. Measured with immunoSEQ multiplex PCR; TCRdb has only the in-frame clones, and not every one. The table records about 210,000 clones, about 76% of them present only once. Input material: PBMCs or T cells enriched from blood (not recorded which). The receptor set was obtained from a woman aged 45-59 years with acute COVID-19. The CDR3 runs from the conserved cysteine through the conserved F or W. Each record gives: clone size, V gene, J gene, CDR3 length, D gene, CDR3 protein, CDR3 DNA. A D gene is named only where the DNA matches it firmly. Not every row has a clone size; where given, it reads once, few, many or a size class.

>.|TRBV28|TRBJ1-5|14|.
CASSRGIANQPQHF
TGTGCCAGCAGTAGGGGGATCGCGAATCAGCCCCAGCATTTT
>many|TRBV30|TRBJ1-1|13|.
CAWKADSYTEAFF
TGTGCCTGGAAAGCCGACAGTTACACTGAAGCTTTCTTT
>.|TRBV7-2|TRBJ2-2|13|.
CASSPARFLGMFF
TGTGCCAGCAGCCCGGCTCGGTTTCTCGGGATGTTTTTT
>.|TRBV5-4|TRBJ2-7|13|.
CASSLLGRSEQYF
TGTGCCAGCAGCTTGCTGGGCCGTAGCGAGCAGTACTTC
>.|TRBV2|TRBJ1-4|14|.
CASSPGLPNEKLFF
TGTGCCAGCAGTCCAGGGTTGCCTAATGAAAAACTGTTTTTT
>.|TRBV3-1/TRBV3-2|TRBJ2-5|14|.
CASSHSGPHGTQYF
TGTGCCAGCAGCCACTCTGGGCCTCATGGGACCCAGTACTTC
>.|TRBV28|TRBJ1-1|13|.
CASSRQANTEAFF
TGTGCCAGCAGTCGACAGGCGAACACTGAAGCTTTCTTT
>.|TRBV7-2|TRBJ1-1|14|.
CASSLYGANTEAFF
TGTGCCAGCAGCTTATATGGAGCGAACACTGAAGCTTTCTTT
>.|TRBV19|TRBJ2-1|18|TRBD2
CASSIDGGGGRSNNEQFF
TGTGCCAGTAGTATAGATGGCGGGGGGGGCCGGAGTAATAATGAGCAGTTCTTC
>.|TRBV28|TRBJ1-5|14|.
CASSPMTHNQPQHF
TGTGCCAGCTCGCCTATGACACATAATCAGCCCCAGCATTTT
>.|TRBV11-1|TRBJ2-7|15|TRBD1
CASSLTETGFYEQYF
TGTGCCAGCAGCTTAACTGAGACAGGGTTTTACGAGCAGTACTTC